This is a list of T cell receptor beta chains from one sample in a study of cytotoxic CD8 clonotypes in ibrutinib-treated CLL. TCRdb's table, derived via immunoSEQ multiplex PCR, lists solely in-frame clones and lacks some. The data hold some 200,000 clones, with about 72% observed a single time. Sequenced material: PBMCs, taken after 24 months of ibrutinib treatment. The receptors shown here come from a human donor with chronic lymphocytic leukemia. Each CDR3 is given with its conserved first and last residue. The D gene is left open where the match is weak. The size entry is marked missing in some rows and otherwise reads once, few, many or a size class.

abundance,j_gene,d_gene,v_gene,CDR3nt,CDR3aa
-,TRBJ1-5,-,TRBV18,TGTGCCAGCTCACCAGTTCGGGGGGCAGGGCAGCCCCAGCATTTT,CASSPVRGAGQPQHF
-,TRBJ2-7,TRBD2,TRBV10-3,TGTGCCATCGGCGGGACTAGCGGGAGCTACGAGCAGTACTTC,CAIGGTSGSYEQYF
-,TRBJ2-7,-,TRBV5-5,TGTGCCAGCAGCTTGTGGCGGGCCTACGAGCAGTACTTC,CASSLWRAYEQYF
once,TRBJ2-1,-,TRBV27,TGTGCCAGCAGTTTATTTGGGGACCTGTACAATGAGCAGCTCTTC,CASSLFGDLYNEQLF
-,TRBJ2-3,-,TRBV30,TGTGCCTGGACAGGGCCACGAGGAGATACGCAGTATTTT,CAWTGPRGDTQYF
-,TRBJ2-2,-,TRBV11-2,TGTGCCAGCAGCTTAGTAGCTTCCGGGGAGCTGTTTTTT,CASSLVASGELFF
-,TRBJ2-1,-,TRBV5-5,TGTGCCAGCAGCTTGTCAGGAGACAATGAGCAGTTCTTC,CASSLSGDNEQFF
-,TRBJ2-7,-,TRBV5-4,TGTGCCAGCAGCTTGGTTTCGGGGAATTTCTACGAGCAGTACTTC,CASSLVSGNFYEQYF
-,TRBJ2-4,-,TRBV5-4,TGTGCCAGCAGCTTGGACAAAAACATTCAGTACTTC,CASSLDKNIQYF
-,TRBJ2-7,TRBD2,TRBV13,TGTGCCAGCAGCCTGACGGGAGGGCCTCTCCCATACGAGCAGTACTTC,CASSLTGGPLPYEQYF
few,TRBJ1-5,-,TRBV7-8,TGTGCCAGCAGCTTAGGGGTAGGGTTGGGGCAGCCCCAGCATTTT,CASSLGVGLGQPQHF
-,TRBJ2-3,-,TRBV19,TGTGCCAGTAGTATCAGGGGCACAGATACGCAGTATTTT,CASSIRGTDTQYF
-,TRBJ2-7,TRBD1,TRBV5-1,TGCGCCAGCAGCTTGGGGGTAATGGGACAGGGAGAGAGTAAACAGTACTTC,CASSLGVMGQGESKQYF
-,TRBJ2-7,TRBD2,TRBV11-2,TGTGCCAGCAGCGAACGACTAGCGGGAGTCTACGAGCAGTACTTC,CASSERLAGVYEQYF
-,TRBJ2-1,-,TRBV4-3,TGCGCCAGCAGCCGGAGTGGGGGGAGCTCCTACAATGAGCAGTTCTTC,CASSRSGGSSYNEQFF
few,TRBJ2-5,TRBD2,TRBV7-9,TGTGCCAGCAGCTTAGTTCTGCGGCGGGAGCAAGAGACCCAGTACTTC,CASSLVLRREQETQYF
-,TRBJ1-3,TRBD1,TRBV5-1,TGCGCCAGCAGCCTCCAGACCGGGACAGACTCTGGAAACACCATATATTTT,CASSLQTGTDSGNTIYF
-,TRBJ2-7,TRBD1,TRBV2,TGTGCCAGCAGAGCCTCTAGACAGGGATCCTACGAGCAGTACTTC,CASRASRQGSYEQYF
many,TRBJ2-3,-,TRBV9,TGTGCCAGCAGCGTAGCCGGGCGGGATTTAGATACGCAGTATTTT,CASSVAGRDLDTQYF
few,TRBJ1-1,-,TRBV18,TGTGCCAGCTCTTTTAGCAGGGTAGAATACACTGAAGCTTTCTTT,CASSFSRVEYTEAFF
-,TRBJ2-7,-,TRBV9,TGTGCCAGCAGCGCGACACCGTACGAGCAGTACTTC,CASSATPYEQYF
-,TRBJ2-1,TRBD2,TRBV4-3,TGCGCCAGCAGCCAACTTTTGACTAGCGGGATCAAGGACAATGAGCAGTTCTTC,CASSQLLTSGIKDNEQFF
-,TRBJ2-7,-,TRBV4-3,TGCGCCAGCGGCCAAGCCGGACAGCAATACGAGCAGTACTTC,CASGQAGQQYEQYF
-,TRBJ2-3,-,TRBV20-1,TGCAGTGCTGCAGAGGATACGCAGTATTTT,CSAAEDTQYF
-,TRBJ1-4,-,TRBV6-5,TGTGCCAGCACTACTACGGGAGCAACTAATGAAAAACTGTTTTTT,CASTTTGATNEKLFF
once,TRBJ2-3,-,TRBV4-3,TGCGCCAGCAGCCAAGATAGGGGTACTGCGACAGATACGCAGTATTTT,CASSQDRGTATDTQYF
-,TRBJ1-3,-,TRBV6-1,TGTGGTGTGAACTTGAGCTCTGGAAACACCATATATTTT,CGVNLSSGNTIYF
-,TRBJ2-7,-,TRBV11-3,TGTGCCAGCAGCTCAGTTCGGGGTGGAGAGCAGTACTTC,CASSSVRGGEQYF
-,TRBJ2-1,TRBD2,TRBV25-1,TGTGCCAGCAGTGGCCCAACCAGACTAGCGGGAGTGCGAAATGAGCAGTTCTTC,CASSGPTRLAGVRNEQFF
-,TRBJ2-2,-,TRBV5-1,TGCGCCAGCAGCTCAGATCAGGGCTCCGGGGAGCTGTTTTTT,CASSSDQGSGELFF
-,TRBJ2-1,TRBD2,TRBV7-2,TGTGCCAGCACTAGCGGGACCTACAATGAGCAGTTCTTC,CASTSGTYNEQFF
once,TRBJ2-5,-,TRBV5-6,TGTGCCAGCAGCCAGGGACCGTCTATAGACTTC,CASSQGPSIDF
-,TRBJ2-7,TRBD2,TRBV4-3,TGCGCCAGCAGCCAAGGCCTAGCGGGAGTCTACGAGCAGTACTTC,CASSQGLAGVYEQYF
-,TRBJ2-7,TRBD1,TRBV19,TGTGCCAGTAGTATCCCCGGACAGGGGTCCTACGAGCAGTACTTC,CASSIPGQGSYEQYF
-,TRBJ2-7,-,TRBV5-6,TGTGCCAGCAGCTTGGAAGGCTATAGCTCCTACGAGCAGTACTTC,CASSLEGYSSYEQYF
few,TRBJ1-5,TRBD1,TRBV27,TGTGCCAGCAGTTCTGGGACAGGGGGCAGGCAGCCCCAGCATTTT,CASSSGTGGRQPQHF
-,TRBJ2-7,-,TRBV28,TGTGCCAGCAGTGGACAGCCTGGCTCCTACGAGCAGTACTTC,CASSGQPGSYEQYF
-,TRBJ2-2,TRBD2,TRBV5-6,TGTGCCAGCAGCGGAGGACTAGCGGGAGGAGGTACCGGGGAGCTGTTTTTT,CASSGGLAGGGTGELFF
few,TRBJ1-1,-,TRBV2,TGTGCCAGCAGCGAGGAGGTGGGGACTGAAGCTTTCTTT,CASSEEVGTEAFF
-,TRBJ2-1,TRBD2,TRBV15,TGTGCCACCAGCAGAGCGGGACTAGCGGGACGGAGCTCCTACAATGAGCAGTTCTTC,CATSRAGLAGRSSYNEQFF
-,TRBJ1-2,-,TRBV4-2,TGTGCCAGCAGCCATTCCGGGGCCTCCTGGCCAGGCTACACCTTC,CASSHSGASWPGYTF
-,TRBJ2-1,-,TRBV11-2,TGTGCCAGCAGCTTAGATAGAGCGACGCATGAGCAGTTCTTC,CASSLDRATHEQFF
once,TRBJ1-1,TRBD1,TRBV6-5,TGTGCCAGCAGTTACTTAGGCAGGGGGAGGAACACTGAAGCTTTCTTT,CASSYLGRGRNTEAFF
few,TRBJ1-3,-,TRBV14,TGTGCCAGCAGCCAAGGGACATCGACTGGAAACACCATATATTTT,CASSQGTSTGNTIYF
-,TRBJ2-3,TRBD2,TRBV11-2,TGTGCCAGCAGCCCTCTGACTAGCCATCCGCAGTATTTT,CASSPLTSHPQYF
-,TRBJ2-7,-,TRBV5-1,TGCGCCAGCAGCTTCGGACGAGGCAGGAGCTCCTACGAGCAGTACTTC,CASSFGRGRSSYEQYF
-,TRBJ2-5,TRBD1,TRBV27,TGTGCCAGACTTGACAGGGCCCAAGAGACCCAGTACTTC,CARLDRAQETQYF
-,TRBJ2-5,-,TRBV7-2,TGTGCCAGCAGCCCCGGGACTTTGTACCAAGAGACCCAGTACTTC,CASSPGTLYQETQYF
-,TRBJ2-5,TRBD2,TRBV11-2,TGTGCCAGCAGCTTAGAGGGGCTAGCGGGACCAGAGACCCAGTACTTC,CASSLEGLAGPETQYF
-,TRBJ2-1,TRBD2,TRBV11-3,TGTGCCAGCAGCTTGGGGATAGCGGGAGGTTCGGATGAGCAGTTCTTC,CASSLGIAGGSDEQFF
once,TRBJ2-5,TRBD2,TRBV28,TGTGCCAGCCATAGCGGGAGGTGGGAGACCCAGTACTTC,CASHSGRWETQYF
-,TRBJ2-3,TRBD2,TRBV4-1,TGCGCCAGCAGCGGGACTAGCGGGATGATCACAGATACGCAGTATTTT,CASSGTSGMITDTQYF
-,TRBJ1-2,TRBD1,TRBV4-3,TGCGCCAGCAGCCAAGCCCGGATGGGACAGGGGTATGGCTACACCTTC,CASSQARMGQGYGYTF
-,TRBJ2-2,TRBD1,TRBV6-4,TGTGCCAGCAGTGACCGACAGGGGGCCGGCACCGGGGAGCTGTTTTTT,CASSDRQGAGTGELFF
-,TRBJ2-7,TRBD1,TRBV5-6,TGTGCCAGCAGCGGATGGGGGACAGGTCGCTACGAGCAGTACTTC,CASSGWGTGRYEQYF